This entry describes one T cell receptor (beta chain). Its target is unknown. Additional DNA sequences in this sample encode the identical CDR3. This CDR3 is built from 12 residues. The V end was cut by 3 bases, the J end by 6 bases, with 6 bases between. CDR1 MNHEY and CDR2 SMNVEV come from the germline V gene (reference sequence). The data stem from a study of CD8+ T cells in alopecia areata. Study-level points and caveats: TCRs were shared less clearly across patients than in mice, possibly for HLA-related reasons. The study also sequences resident alphabeta T cells of normal skin in scalp samples.

Investigators isolated RNA and reverse transcribed it into cDNA to act as the sequencing template. Sequenced by immunoSEQ multiplex PCR; TCRdb stores in-frame clones only, minus some. The sample includes 100,000 to 150,000 clones, about 50% seen only once; the top ten take roughly a tenth. Peripheral blood, together with lesional scalp punch biopsies, was collected from alopecia areata patients. Sorting from PBMCs produced CD4+ and CD8+ T cells. This TCR came from a human donor with alopecia areata. Input material: NKG2D-low CD8+ T cells sorted from blood. This sequence joins TRBV27 and TRBJ2-1, with D unclear. The CDR3 DNA reads TGTGCCAGCAGTTTGAGTGGCAATGAGCAGTTCTTC. It codes for CASSLSGNEQFF.